The 32 T cell receptor beta chains reported below all come from one sample, sequenced in a study of PD-1 blockade in classical Hodgkin lymphoma. Only in-frame clones appear in the TCRdb table, and some are missing; sequencing was by immunoSEQ multiplex PCR. The sample has just under 45,000 clones; roughly three quarters are singletons. Every patient was affected by relapse after autologous stem cell transplantation, while exposure to brentuximab vedotin was not uniform. This specimen was peripheral blood mononuclear cells (PBMCs), taken before the second cycle of nivolumab. The source is a human donor with classical Hodgkin lymphoma.

The chain couples TRBV5-1 to TRBJ2-7; possibly TRBD1 or TRBD2 for D (5 bases each). CDR1 is SGHRS, CDR2 YFSETQ, per germline. The CDR3 totals 14 residues. The germline V and J ends were trimmed by 4 bases and 2 bases, with 13 bases remaining between them. The CDR3: CASSPGTWPYEQYF. In DNA form, the CDR3 reads TGCGCCAGCAGCCCGGGGACCTGGCCCTACGAGCAGTACTTC. The full variable domain, in which reference TRBV5-1 and TRBJ2-7 provide the parts outside the CDR3, is KAGVTQTPRYLIKTRGQQVTLSCSPISGHRSVSWYQQTPGQGLQFLFEYFSETQRNKGNFPGRFSGRQFSNSRSEMNVSTLELGDSALYLCASSPGTWPYEQYFGPGTRLTVT.

J is TRBJ1-5 and V is TRBV2; 7 positions agree with TRBD1. Trimming removed 7 bases from V and 6 bases from J; junction bases left unmatched: 12. CDR3 size: 15 residues. In germline, CDR1 is SNHLY, CDR2 FYNNEI. CDR3 amino acids: CASTREGQGGQPQHF. CDR3 coding DNA: TGTGCCAGCACCCGAGAGGGGCAGGGGGGTCAGCCCCAGCATTTT.

This clone has a single count. The rearrangement links TRBV27 to TRBJ2-1; 9 positions match TRBD2. Germline V gene lookup returns CDR1 MNHEY and CDR2 SMNVEV (reference sequence). The CDR3 length is 14 residues. V was clipped by 7 bases and J by 6 bases; unmatched bases: 7. The CDR3, as DNA: TGTGCCAGCACTCCGGGACTAGCCATCAATGAGCAGTTCTTC. This sequence encodes CASTPGLAINEQFF.

This clone was recorded once. This sequence joins TRBV10-2 and TRBJ2-1, with D perhaps TRBD2 (6 bases). From germline, CDR1 is WSHSY and CDR2 SAAADI. This CDR3 has 16 residues. Trimming pared 8 bases from V and 9 bases from J, leaving 26 bases between. The CDR3 spells CASHGGTSAGHSEQFF. CDR3 bases: TGCGCCAGCCACGGCGGGACTTCTGCGGGGCATAGTGAGCAGTTCTTC.

The V gene is TRBV9, the J gene TRBJ2-4, with TRBD2 identical over 7 bases. This CDR3 comprises 17 residues. V was clipped by 0 bases and J by 3 bases; unmatched bases: 9. Germline values: CDR1 SGDLS, CDR2 YYNGEE. The CDR3 reads CASSVGYLGRVKNIQYF. CDR3 DNA: TGTGCCAGCAGCGTAGGATACCTTGGGAGGGTCAAAAACATTCAGTACTTC.

The V gene is TRBV4-2, the J gene TRBJ2-2; 7 bases are a match to TRBD2. In germline, CDR1 is LGHNA, CDR2 YNFKEQ. With V trimmed by 0 bases and J by 6 bases, 10 bases remained unmatched. The CDR3 spans 17 residues. The CDR3 sequence is CASSQDGEGSRSGELFF. The CDR3 nucleotides read TGTGCCAGCAGCCAAGATGGGGAGGGATCTCGATCCGGGGAGCTGTTTTTT.

CDR3 coding DNA: TGTGCCAGCAGCCGTCGTCCTCAGGACAATGAGCAGTTCTTC. This encodes CASSRRPQDNEQFF. The chain links TRBV5-4 to TRBJ2-1, with D hard to call. The CDR3 has 14 residues. V was cut by 4 bases and J by 5 bases, with 13 bases left in between. Germline CDR1 reads SGHNT; CDR2 reads YYREEE (reference sequence). Combining the CDR3 with reference TRBV5-4 and TRBJ2-1 gives the whole variable domain ETGVTQSPTHLIKTRGQQVTLRCSSQSGHNTVSWYQQALGQGPQFIFQYYREEENGRGNFPPRFSGLQFPNYSSELNVNALELDDSALYLCASSRRPQDNEQFFGPGTRLTVL.

This chain links TRBV19 with TRBJ2-1; the match to TRBD2 covers 7 bases. CDR1 is LNHDA, CDR2 SQIVND, per germline (reference sequence). The CDR3 runs 18 residues. The J segment lost 1 base and the V segment lost 3 bases, leaving 12 bases of the junction unmatched. CDR3 sequence reads: CASSIGSSGTISYNEQFF. For the CDR3, the DNA is TGTGCCAGTAGTATTGGTTCCAGCGGGACGATTTCCTACAATGAGCAGTTCTTC.

The rearrangement uses TRBV2 and TRBJ1-1, with D maybe TRBD1 (5 bases). The V and J ends lost 5 bases and 13 bases respectively, with 17 bases between them. Looked up from germline, CDR1 is SNHLY and CDR2 is FYNNEI. The CDR3 contains 12 residues. The CDR3 DNA reads TGTGCCAGCAGTAATTCCGGGACGATGGATTTCTTT. Its translation is CASSNSGTMDFF. Full variable domain (remainder filled in from reference TRBV2 and TRBJ1-1): EPEVTQTPSHQVTQMGQEVILRCVPISNHLYFYWYRQILGQKVEFLVSFYNNEISEKSEIFDDQFSVERPDGSNFTLKIRSTKLEDSAMYFCASSNSGTMDFFGQGTRLTVV.

V and J are TRBV30 and TRBJ1-6; D gene uncertain. The germline V and J ends were trimmed by 2 bases and 13 bases, with 9 bases remaining between them. Germline V lookup: CDR1 GTSNPN, CDR2 SVGIG (reference sequence). The CDR3 is 11 amino acids. The CDR3 nucleotides are TGTGCCTGGAGTTATAACACGCCCCTCCACTTT. Encoded protein: CAWSYNTPLHF.

This clone was detected only a few times. The V and J genes are TRBV5-6 and TRBJ2-7, with 10 nucleotides matching TRBD2. Germline V gene data show CDR1 as SGHDT and CDR2 as YYEEEE. V was clipped by 7 bases and J by 3 bases; unmatched bases: 10. CDR3 length equals 15 residues. The CDR3 is CASDGVAGGVYEQYF. The CDR3 coding sequence is TGTGCCAGCGACGGAGTAGCGGGGGGAGTCTACGAGCAGTACTTC.

CDR3 protein: CASSEQRGAVGTQYF. CDR3 in DNA: TGTGCCAGCAGTGAACAGCGGGGGGCCGTGGGGACCCAGTACTTC. The chain recombines TRBV6-1 with TRBJ2-5, with 9 bases fitting TRBD2. After removal of 2 bases from V and 7 bases from J, the junction contained 8 bases not matched to a gene. The germline CDR1 and CDR2 sequences are MNHNS and SASEGT. CDR3 length: 15 amino acids.

This sequence joins TRBV28 and TRBJ2-2; the D is unclear. This CDR3 comprises 15 residues. From germline, CDR1 is MDHEN and CDR2 SYDVKM. Trimming removed 2 bases at V and 5 bases at J, with 12 bases between. CDR3 sequence: CASSLGVSQTGELFF. As DNA, the CDR3 is TGTGCCAGCAGTTTAGGTGTCAGCCAAACCGGGGAGCTGTTTTTT.

The chain joins TRBV10-3 to TRBJ2-7, with TRBD1 as a possible D gene (6 bases). Germline V gene sequence: CDR1 ENHRY, CDR2 SYGVKD. This CDR3 spans 11 amino acids. The V gene lost 10 bases and the J gene lost 5 bases, with 12 bases spanning the gap. The CDR3 bases are TGTGCCACGACCCCAGGGGACGAGCAGTACTTC. It codes for CATTPGDEQYF.

The chain has TRBV5-1 and TRBJ1-4, with no clear D. This CDR3 is built from 14 residues. Germline CDR1 reads SGHRS; CDR2 reads YFSETQ. V was clipped by 2 bases and J by 8 bases, with 13 bases between them. The CDR3 nucleotides read TGCGCCAGCAGCTTAAGTTCGCCAGAGGAAAAACTGTTTTTT. As protein: CASSLSSPEEKLFF.

This rearrangement joins TRBV28 to TRBJ1-4, with 10 bases matching TRBD1. Trimming removed 2 bases from V and 6 bases from J; junction bases left unmatched: 3. Germline CDR1 is MDHEN and CDR2 is SYDVKM. CDR3 size: 15 residues. For the CDR3, the DNA is TGTGCCAGCAGTTTAGTCGGGACAGGGGATGAAAAACTGTTTTTT. Residues: CASSLVGTGDEKLFF.

The V gene is TRBV15, the J gene TRBJ2-1; 9 bases are shared with TRBD1. V dropped 3 bases and J dropped 9; count of bases not matched to a gene: 9. Per germline, CDR1 LNHNV and CDR2 YYDKDF (reference sequence). The CDR3 is 15 amino acids. The CDR3, as DNA: TGTGCCACCAGCAGCGGGACAGGGTGGGCCAGTGAGCAGTTCTTC. Translated, it gives CATSSGTGWASEQFF. The full variable domain, with the rest looked up from reference TRBV15 and TRBJ2-1, is DAMVIQNPRYQVTQFGKPVTLSCSQTLNHNVMYWYQQKSSQAPKLLFHYYDKDFNNEADTPDNFQSRRPNTSFCFLDIRSPGLGDTAMYLCATSSGTGWASEQFFGPGTRLTVL.

This clone has more than one count but fewer than ten. The chain recombines TRBV4-2 with TRBJ1-3; no reliable D call. Germline V gives CDR1 LGHNA, CDR2 YNFKEQ. V shed 2 bases and J shed 0 bases, with 2 bases lying between them. The CDR3 consists of 13 residues. CDR3 loop: CASSQSSGNTIYF. The CDR3 DNA sequence: TGTGCCAGCAGCCAATCCTCTGGAAACACCATATATTTT.

The V and J genes are TRBV27 and TRBJ1-5; no firm D call. Germline values: CDR1 MNHEY, CDR2 SMNVEV (reference sequence). V was shortened by 3 bases and J by 0 bases, with 9 bases between the two germline ends. This CDR3 region has 15 residues. For the CDR3, the DNA is TGTGCCAGCAGTTTTGCTCGGGATAGCAATCAGCCCCAGCATTTT. Encoded protein: CASSFARDSNQPQHF.

V and J are TRBV29-1 and TRBJ1-4, with D perhaps TRBD1 (5 bases). Germline CDR1 is SQVTM and CDR2 is ANQGSEA. V lost 3 bases, J lost 8 bases, and 13 bases lay in between. CDR3 size: 13 residues. The CDR3 spells CSVELQGGEKLFF. The CDR3 region has the DNA TGCAGCGTTGAGTTGCAGGGTGGGGAAAAACTGTTTTTT.

This chain links TRBV5-4 with TRBJ2-7; 9 bases align to TRBD1. This CDR3 has 14 amino acids. V gave up 4 bases and J gave up 5 bases; unmatched junction bases: 7. Germline CDR1 and CDR2: SGHNT and YYREEE (reference sequence). In DNA, the CDR3 is TGTGCCAGCAGCACCGTAGGGACAGGGAACGAGCAGTACTTC. This encodes CASSTVGTGNEQYF. Supplemented by reference TRBV5-4 and TRBJ2-7, the full variable domain reads ETGVTQSPTHLIKTRGQQVTLRCSSQSGHNTVSWYQQALGQGPQFIFQYYREEENGRGNFPPRFSGLQFPNYSSELNVNALELDDSALYLCASSTVGTGNEQYFGPGTRLTVT.

In DNA form, the CDR3 reads TGTGCCAGTAGTCCACGGGGGTTGGACTATGGCTACACCTTC. It encodes CASSPRGLDYGYTF. The chain uses TRBV19 and TRBJ1-2; a possible D gene is TRBD1 (5 bases). The CDR3 is 14 amino acids. Germline CDR1 is LNHDA and CDR2 is SQIVND (reference sequence). Trimming left V 5 bases short and J 3 bases short, with 13 bases between. Full variable domain (outside the CDR3, taken from reference TRBV19 and TRBJ1-2): DGGITQSPKYLFRKEGQNVTLSCEQNLNHDAMYWYRQDPGQGLRLIYYSQIVNDFQKGDIAEGYSVSREKKESFPLTVTSAQKNPTAFYLCASSPRGLDYGYTFGSGTRLTVV.

This chain connects TRBV5-6 to TRBJ2-1, with no clear D. The V and J ends lost 0 bases and 4 bases respectively, with 5 bases between them. Germline assignment: CDR1 SGHDT and CDR2 YYEEEE. The length of the CDR3 is 13 residues. CDR3 sequence (DNA): TGTGCCAGCAGCTTGGCAGATTACAATGAGCAGTTCTTC. As protein: CASSLADYNEQFF.

The J gene is TRBJ2-3, the V gene TRBV9, with TRBD2 matching 8 bases. The CDR3 totals 16 residues. Germline CDR1 SGDLS, CDR2 YYNGEE. V shed 3 bases and J 6 bases; nucleotides not matched to a gene: 12. The CDR3 here is CASSALSGGPRDTQYF. CDR3 nucleotide sequence: TGTGCCAGCAGCGCCCTCTCGGGAGGGCCAAGGGATACGCAGTATTTT.

The chain recombines TRBV6-6 with TRBJ2-1, with 7 bases lining up with TRBD1. The CDR3 has 15 amino acids. The J segment lost 5 bases and the V segment lost 6 bases, leaving 10 bases of the junction unmatched. CDR1 and CDR2 (germline): MNHNY, SVGAGI (reference sequence). In DNA, the CDR3 is TGTGCCAGCAGAGACACAGGGGCCTGGGACAATGAGCAGTTCTTC. Translated: CASRDTGAWDNEQFF.

The chain employs TRBV6-5 and TRBJ1-1; 9 bases are shared with TRBD1. V shed 3 bases and J 5 bases; nucleotides not matched to a gene: 10. This CDR3 has 16 residues. CDR1 and CDR2 from the germline V gene are MNHEY and SVGAGI. The CDR3 is CASSYIRTGGGTEAFF. The CDR3 nucleotides read TGTGCCAGCAGTTATATTCGTACAGGGGGCGGAACTGAAGCTTTCTTT.

The J gene is TRBJ2-1, the V gene TRBV11-1; TRBD2 is a possible D gene (6 bases). The V and J ends lost 0 bases and 8 bases respectively, with 17 bases between them. The CDR3 loop spans 16 amino acids. Germline CDR1 and CDR2: SGHAT and FQDESV (reference sequence). CDR3 coding DNA: TGTGCCAGCAGCTTAGCTACCGGGTCCTGGGGGGATGAGCAGTTCTTC. As protein: CASSLATGSWGDEQFF.

This clone was counted between two and nine times. The chain carries TRBV7-6 and TRBJ1-5; the D gene is possibly TRBD1 (5 bases). Germline V gene lookup returns CDR1 SGHVS and CDR2 FNYEAQ. V was clipped by 6 bases and J by 3 bases, with 12 bases between them. The CDR3 is 14 amino acids. Here the CDR3 reads CASSGGGINQPQHF. As DNA, the CDR3 is TGTGCCAGCAGTGGGGGGGGTATCAATCAGCCCCAGCATTTT.

This clone has a handful of counts. The chain has TRBV6-5 and TRBJ2-7, with D possibly being TRBD2 (5 bases). The CDR3 runs 13 residues. The germline gives CDR1 MNHEY, CDR2 SVGAGI. The ends were cut back, 6 bases at V and 7 bases at J, with 16 bases in the middle. This CDR3 reads CASSRNLRGEQYF. CDR3 nucleotide sequence: TGTGCCAGCAGCCGCAATTTACGCGGGGAGCAGTACTTC.

The rearrangement joins TRBV28 to TRBJ2-1; TRBD2 aligns across 13 bases. Germline trimming cut 6 bases from V and 5 bases from J; bases unmatched to any gene: 16. The length of the CDR3 is 19 residues. CDR1 MDHEN and CDR2 SYDVKM come from the germline V gene. CDR3 coding DNA: TGTGCCAGCAGCCAAACTGGACTAGCGGGGGCAGGAGGGGACAATGAGCAGTTCTTC. It yields the protein CASSQTGLAGAGGDNEQFF.

The CDR3 reads CASSLSGSWGTEAFF. In DNA, the CDR3 is TGCGCCAGCAGTCTCTCGGGTTCATGGGGCACTGAAGCTTTCTTT. V and J are TRBV23-1 and TRBJ1-1; no clear D gene. TRBV23-1 is given ORF status, its function remaining uncertain. Trimming cost V 4 bases and J 4 bases, with 16 bases left between them. The CDR3 totals 15 residues.

The CDR3 spells CASSPGKNTEAFF. DNA for the CDR3: TGTGCCAGCAGCCCGGGGAAGAACACTGAAGCTTTCTTT. The chain links TRBV9 to TRBJ1-1; D not resolved. V lost 4 bases to trimming and J lost 1 base, with 8 bases between them. In germline, CDR1 is SGDLS, CDR2 YYNGEE. The CDR3 loop spans 13 amino acids.